Below, 23 T cell receptor beta chains from the same sample are listed, as sequenced in a study of vaccination and CD4 T cells after COVID-19. The Oncomine TCR Beta short-read assay was what sequenced the DNA obtained from cultured CD4+ T cells. TCRdb used MiXCR to reprocess the PCR reads, holding one entry per CDR3 protein. The sample lists about 4,500 distinct CDR3 sequences, approximately 59% occurring once. These TCRs are of unknown antigen specificity. Treatment specified: roughly ten-day PBMC culture with coronavirus spike peptide pools or control peptides (ViraFEST assay). According to the study, CD4+ T cells from the unexposed donor were gathered ahead of the COVID-19 pandemic (2011-2018). Sequencing input: CD4+ T cells from blood, cultured in vitro. These receptors all come from a human donor in good health.

In the case of this clonotype: The junction does not match germline at one end; this may be a read error. The J gene is TRBJ1-2, the V gene TRBV11-2, with 7 positions matching TRBD1. The CDR3 covers 15 residues. Germline CDR1 SGHAT, CDR2 FQNNGV. The CDR3, as DNA: TGTGCCAGCAGCTCGAACCGGGACAGCGTATTTGGCTACGCCTTC. Encoded protein: CASSSNRDSVFGYAF.

The genes are TRBV10-3 and TRBJ1-4, with D perhaps TRBD1 (6 bases). The ends were cut back, 5 bases at V and 8 bases at J, with 15 bases in the middle. CDR3 size: 14 residues. Germline V CDR1 and CDR2: ENHRY, SYGVKD. Here the CDR3 reads CAISLDSLGEKLFF. The DNA for the CDR3 is TGTGCCATCAGTTTGGACAGCCTAGGGGAAAAACTGTTTTTT.

The chain employs TRBV27 and TRBJ1-1, with D possibly being TRBD1 (5 bases). The germline V gene has CDR1 MNHEY and CDR2 SMNVEV (reference sequence). The CDR3 is 13 residues long. Trimming stripped 3 bases from V and 4 bases from J, with 9 bases between. This chain's CDR3 is CASSFWGGTEAFF. The CDR3 bases are TGTGCCAGCAGTTTTTGGGGGGGCACTGAAGCTTTCTTT.

This clonotype appeared a few times. J is TRBJ1-1 and V is TRBV15, with 7 bases identical to TRBD1. This CDR3 contains 15 residues. With 1 base clipped from V and 3 bases from J, the junction kept 5 bases outside the gene matches. Looked up from germline, CDR1 is LNHNV and CDR2 is YYDKDF (reference sequence). In nucleotides, the CDR3 is TGTGCCACCAGCAGAGTAAGGGGGCGTGACACTGAAGCTTTCTTT. This encodes CATSRVRGRDTEAFF.

This chain links TRBV2 with TRBJ2-1; D is undetermined. This CDR3 has 11 residues. Trimming pared 7 bases from V and 6 bases from J, leaving 7 bases between. Germline CDR1 is SNHLY and CDR2 is FYNNEI. The CDR3 region is CASTIVNEQFF. The CDR3 nucleotides are TGTGCCAGCACTATAGTCAATGAGCAGTTCTTC.

The J gene is TRBJ2-5, the V gene TRBV6-2 or TRBV6-3; TRBD2 aligns across 9 bases. CDR1 is MNHEY, CDR2 SVGEGT, per germline. The CDR3 has 16 amino acids. The trim removed 4 bases at V and 0 bases at J, leaving 6 bases unmatched. The DNA for the CDR3 is TGTGCCAGCAGTTGGGGGAGCGGGGGGTACCAAGAGACCCAGTACTTC. This gives the protein CASSWGSGGYQETQYF.

The chain combines TRBV10-2 with TRBJ2-2; D is unresolved. The CDR3 contains 14 residues. The germline V gene encodes CDR1 WSHSY and CDR2 SAAADI. V lost 7 bases, J lost 0 bases, and 9 bases lay in between. CDR3 amino acids: CASTATPNTGELFF. CDR3 in DNA: TGCGCCAGCACTGCGACTCCGAACACCGGGGAGCTGTTTTTT.

This clonotype was recorded a few times. CDR3 in amino acids: CASSFSGSVPYEQYF. CDR3 sequence (DNA): TGTGCCAGCAGCTTTAGCGGGAGTGTTCCCTACGAGCAGTACTTC. The J gene is TRBJ2-7, the V gene TRBV7-9; 9 positions agree with TRBD2. Trimming removed 3 bases from V and 2 bases from J; junction bases left unmatched: 5. The CDR3 is 15 residues long. Germline values: CDR1 SEHNR, CDR2 FQNEAQ (reference sequence).

The sample holds a few counts of this clonotype. The chain joins TRBV2 to TRBJ1-2; D ambiguous. The CDR3 loop spans 11 amino acids. V was pared by 4 bases and J by 10 bases, with 10 bases between. Germline CDR1 reads SNHLY; CDR2 reads FYNNEI. CDR3 bases: TGTGCCAGCAGTGTCGAGCGGACCTACACCTTC. It specifies CASSVERTYTF. The full variable domain, its missing parts supplied by reference TRBV2 and TRBJ1-2, is EPEVTQTPSHQVTQMGQEVILRCVPISNHLYFYWYRQILGQKVEFLVSFYNNEISEKSEIFDDQFSVERPDGSNFTLKIRSTKLEDSAMYFCASSVERTYTFGSGTRLTVV.

The chain employs TRBV12-3 or TRBV12-4 and TRBJ2-1; TRBD2 is a possible D gene (6 bases). V lost 1 base and J lost 10, with 11 bases in between. The CDR3 runs 13 residues. The CDR3 coding sequence is TGTGCCAGCAGTTTAGGGACGGGGAGGGAGCAGTTCTTC. Its translation: CASSLGTGREQFF.

The V and J genes are TRBV6-1 and TRBJ2-7; D might be TRBD2 (5 bases). V lost 11 bases and J 1 base, leaving 12 bases between the germline ends. Per the germline V gene, CDR1 is MNHNS and CDR2 is SASEGT. CDR3 length: 12 residues. DNA for the CDR3: TGTGCCTGCCGAGGGTGGTCCTACGAGCAGTACTTC. Translating gives CACRGWSYEQYF.

The chain carries TRBV5-1 and TRBJ2-4, with TRBD1 identical over 7 bases. Germline CDR1 is SGHRS and CDR2 is YFSETQ. The CDR3 is made up of 14 amino acids. Germline trimming cut 1 base from V and 11 bases from J; bases unmatched to any gene: 9. The CDR3 loop reads CASSLRTGDSLQYF. In nucleotides, the CDR3 is TGCGCCAGCAGCTTGAGGACAGGCGATTCACTTCAGTACTTC.

The chain combines TRBV7-2 with TRBJ1-5; 9 nucleotides agree with TRBD1. CDR3 length: 14 amino acids. Germline-derived CDR1 and CDR2 are SGHTA and FQGNSA. Losses at the gene ends were 5 bases for V and 6 bases for J; bases not matched to a gene: 5. CDR3 region: CASSQDRGGQPQHF. DNA of the CDR3: TGTGCCAGCAGCCAGGACAGGGGAGGTCAGCCCCAGCATTTT.

The chain uses TRBV12-3 or TRBV12-4 and TRBJ1-4; D remains unclear. V lost 2 bases to trimming and J lost 8 bases, with 3 bases between them. The CDR3 length is 11 residues. The CDR3 DNA is TGTGCCAGCAGTTTACGCGAAAAACTGTTTTTT. This gives the protein CASSLREKLFF.

This clonotype was counted a few times. V and J are TRBV7-2 and TRBJ2-5; possibly TRBD2 for D (5 bases). Germline V gene lookup returns CDR1 SGHTA and CDR2 FQGNSA. The germline V and J ends were trimmed by 5 bases and 2 bases, with 12 bases remaining between them. The CDR3 contains 14 residues. In nucleotides, the CDR3 is TGTGCCAGCAGCCCTCTCGGGGATCAAGAGACCCAGTACTTC. This gives the protein CASSPLGDQETQYF.

V is TRBV2 and J is TRBJ1-2, with D possibly TRBD1 on 6 matching bases. This CDR3 is built from 12 residues. The germline V and J ends were trimmed by 6 bases and 3 bases, with 8 bases remaining between them. The V gene's germline CDR1 is SNHLY and CDR2 FYNNEI. The CDR3 region is CASRDSYYGYTF. The CDR3 DNA is TGTGCCAGCAGGGACAGCTACTATGGCTACACCTTC. Complete variable domain (other parts from reference TRBV2 and TRBJ1-2): EPEVTQTPSHQVTQMGQEVILRCVPISNHLYFYWYRQILGQKVEFLVSFYNNEISEKSEIFDDQFSVERPDGSNFTLKIRSTKLEDSAMYFCASRDSYYGYTFGSGTRLTVV.

The J gene is TRBJ1-2, the V gene TRBV7-2, with 7 nucleotides matching TRBD1. Germline V gives CDR1 SGHTA, CDR2 FQGNSA. This CDR3 is 13 amino acids long. Unmatched junction bases numbered 5, after V lost 5 bases and J lost 5 bases. The CDR3 is CASSIPGQYGYTF. In DNA, the CDR3 is TGTGCCAGCAGCATACCGGGACAGTATGGCTACACCTTC.

About this clonotype: The missing conserved phenylalanine or tryptophan at the end of this CDR3 makes a read error likely. The CDR3 DNA is TGTGCCAGCAGTTTGATTGGGGCGATTAACTATGGCTACACCCTC. Its protein is CASSLIGAINYGYTL. This rearrangement joins TRBV27 to TRBJ1-2, with a weak D call TRBD1 (5 bases). Germline-derived CDR1 and CDR2 are MNHEY and SMNVEV (reference sequence). The CDR3 loop spans 15 amino acids. Trimming stripped 3 bases from V and 1 base from J, with 12 bases between.

The chain uses TRBV6-1 and TRBJ2-1; TRBD2 matches at 7 bases. V gave up 8 bases and J gave up 11 bases; unmatched junction bases: 18. Germline CDR1 MNHNS, CDR2 SASEGT. This CDR3 spans 15 amino acids. The DNA for the CDR3 is TGTGCCAGCCGGGGGAATTGGGCTAGCGGAGGACAGCAGTTCTTC. Translating it yields CASRGNWASGGQQFF.

The J gene is TRBJ1-2, the V gene TRBV4-3; D call uncertain. The CDR3 extends over 14 amino acids. Trimming took off 1 base at V and 7 bases at J, with 13 bases between the two ends. The V gene's germline CDR1 is LGHNA and CDR2 YSLEER. For the CDR3, the DNA is TGCGCCAGCAGCCAAGGCGAGGCAAGGTTTGGCTACACCTTC. It is translated as CASSQGEARFGYTF.

This clonotype was seen a handful of times. The chain has TRBV20-1 and TRBJ1-5, with D tentatively TRBD1 (6 bases). This CDR3 spans 14 amino acids. CDR1 and CDR2 (germline): DFQATT, SNEGSKA (reference sequence). V shed 1 base and J shed 5 bases, with 12 bases lying between them. The CDR3 here is CSARVGRGYQPQHF. As DNA, the CDR3 is TGCAGTGCTAGAGTTGGCAGGGGCTATCAGCCCCAGCATTTT.

V gene TRBV20-1 combines with J gene TRBJ1-5, with unresolved D. CDR1 is DFQATT, CDR2 SNEGSKA, per germline (reference sequence). CDR3 length: 13 residues. The germline V and J ends were trimmed by 6 bases and 0 bases, with 9 bases remaining between them. The CDR3 nucleotides are TGCAGTGCATGGGCAGATAGCAATCAGCCCCAGCATTTT. Its protein product is CSAWADSNQPQHF.

This clonotype came up a few times. The chain recombines TRBV7-8 with TRBJ1-6; 10 bases are a match to TRBD1. V trimming: 5 bases; J trimming: 7 bases; junction bases outside the gene matches: 2. The germline V gene has CDR1 SGHVS and CDR2 FQNEAQ. CDR3 length: 14 residues. The CDR3 loop is CASSRDRGNSPLHF. The CDR3 DNA reads TGTGCCAGCAGCCGGGACAGGGGAAATTCACCCCTCCACTTT.